The present T cell receptor (beta chain) was sequenced within a study of CD8+CD57+ T cells in acquired aplastic anemia listed by TCRdb under 2018. Regarding the research as a whole: A mean of approximately 3 ug of DNA, ranging from about 0.19 to 30 ug, was extracted from sorted CD4+ and CD8+ cells. CD8+CD57+ expansion was defined as frequency above the mean frequency observed in healthy subjects. Points the paper makes about the study in general: Roughly 30 CD8+ CDR3 sequences were found to be shared between patients and controls, but these sequences appeared to be highly expressed in patients and within the immunodominant clones of the patients. Patients and healthy controls showed no significant difference in CD8+ Simpson's diversity (P=0.060).

Trimming leaves V shorter by 7 bases and J shorter by 6 bases, with the junction holding 8 bases beyond the gene matches. Taken from cysteine to phenylalanine, the CDR3 has 14 residues. This entry keeps only the CDR3 DNA: 42 bases, framed from base 1. The germline V gene encodes CDR1 LNHDA and CDR2 SQIVND (reference sequence). TCR beta VDJ combination and CDR3 sequence profiling used genomic DNA as the template. TCR repertoire sequencing was run on an Illumina HiSeq 2000. The authors' pipeline ran thus. TRBV/TRBJ rearrangement plots, CDR3 size and DJ length profiles, and Simpson's diversity index were used to assess repertoires. The most abundant DNA sequence in the deep sequencing data was defined as the immunodominant clone. CDR3 amino acid sequences were checked for sharing between subjects and were compared against published repertoires and the VDJdb database. The raw public reads went through TCRdb reprocessing: fastp at Q25, MiXCR clone calling, in-frame beta chains kept. CDR3 protein sequences are deduplicated, and each keeps its most common genes and DNA. TCRdb's processing, not the authors' own work, is the source of the V and J calls. This sample is represented by under 200,000 distinct CDR3 sequences; less than 60% of them were singletons. The top ten clones comprise approximately 3% of the sample.

Flow cytometry had shown CD8+CD57+ cell expansion in the patients selected for sequencing. Severe acquired aplastic anemia was diagnosed in all patients according to International Study of Aplastic Anemia and Agranulocytosis and Camitta criteria. Patients had received no therapy at the time of blood sampling. In the study, sorted CD4+ and CD8+ blood T cells from patients with severe aplastic anemia and from healthy subjects underwent deep sequencing of TCR repertoires. Patients were enrolled under clinicaltrials.gov protocols 00001620, 01623167, 00001397, 00071045, 00081523 and 00961064 in the USA. Ficoll-Paque density gradient centrifugation was used to isolate peripheral blood mononuclear cells. Before DNA was extracted, CD4+ and CD8+ T cells were sorted using either FACS or magnetic beads. This clonotype was seen ten or more times. Its antigen is currently not known. No base-level quality is on record; no much larger clone is a single base apart.

The chain is made from TRBV19 and TRBJ2-1, with 8 bases in between that match TRBD2. This sequence was found in a human donor with aplastic anemia. Sequencing was carried out using sorted CD4+, CD8+, or CD8+CD57+ T cells (not recorded which) from PBMCs. The CDR3 region reads CASTPTGGRNEQFF. The DNA sequence reads TGTGCCAGTACCCCAACGGGGGGGCGCAATGAGCAGTTCTTC.